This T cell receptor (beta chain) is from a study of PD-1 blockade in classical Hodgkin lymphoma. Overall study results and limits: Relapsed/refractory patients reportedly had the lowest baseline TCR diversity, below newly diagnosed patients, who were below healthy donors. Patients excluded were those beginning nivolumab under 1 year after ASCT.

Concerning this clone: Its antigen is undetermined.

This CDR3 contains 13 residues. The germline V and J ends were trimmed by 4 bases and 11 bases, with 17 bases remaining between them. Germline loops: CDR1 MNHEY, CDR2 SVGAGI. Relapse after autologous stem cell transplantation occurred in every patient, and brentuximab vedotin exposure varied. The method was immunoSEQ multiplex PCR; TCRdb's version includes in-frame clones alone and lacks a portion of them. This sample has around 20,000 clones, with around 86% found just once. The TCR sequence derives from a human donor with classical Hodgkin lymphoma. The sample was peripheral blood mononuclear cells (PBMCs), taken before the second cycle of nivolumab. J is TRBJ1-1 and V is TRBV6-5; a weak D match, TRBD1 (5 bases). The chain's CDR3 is CASSWGLSGSAFF. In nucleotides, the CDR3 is TGTGCCAGCAGTTGGGGCCTTTCGGGTTCGGCTTTCTTT.